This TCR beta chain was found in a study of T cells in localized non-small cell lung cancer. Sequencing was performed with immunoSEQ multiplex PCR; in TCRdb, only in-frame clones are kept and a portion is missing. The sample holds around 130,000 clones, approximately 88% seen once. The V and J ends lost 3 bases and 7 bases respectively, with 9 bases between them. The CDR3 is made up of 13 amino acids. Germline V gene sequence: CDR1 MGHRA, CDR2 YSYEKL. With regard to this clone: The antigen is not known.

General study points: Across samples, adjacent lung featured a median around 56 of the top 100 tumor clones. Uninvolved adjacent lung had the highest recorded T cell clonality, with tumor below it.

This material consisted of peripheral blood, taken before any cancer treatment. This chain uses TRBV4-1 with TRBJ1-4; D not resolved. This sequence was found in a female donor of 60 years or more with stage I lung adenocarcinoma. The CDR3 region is CASSQSESEKLFF. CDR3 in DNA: TGCGCCAGCAGCCAGTCGGAGAGTGAAAAACTGTTTTTT.